The present T cell receptor beta chain was sequenced within a study of shared clonotypes between healthy human individuals. General observations from the study: What naive subsets generally showed was a larger estimated richness than memory subsets showed. With few donors, the genetic and exposure-history diversity represented was limited. Clonotype sharing among donors, it was expected, would be affected by sequencing depth.

Positively selected for CCR7, the CD45RO-negative cells used as naive CD8 cells excluded terminally differentiated effector memory CD45RA+ cells. Between the trimmed V and J ends, which lost 1 base and 4 bases, there was a span of 14 bases. The CDR3 is 16 residues long. In germline, CDR1 is MGHRA, CDR2 YSYEKL. Of note for this clone: The antigen remains undetermined.

The deep-level immunoSEQ assay was used. Data came from immunoSEQ multiplex PCR; TCRdb stores just in-frame clones and leaves some out. Of some 2.1 million clones listed, roughly 93% were seen once; the top ten hold around 1.8%. The J gene is TRBJ2-1, the V gene TRBV4-1; D unresolved. The sequencing input was naive CD8+ T cells from PBMCs. The sequence was collected from a man between 18 and 35 years old in good health. Some clones in this sample may be carry-over from other donors' samples. The CDR3 DNA is TGCGCCAGCAGCCAAGTAATAGTAGGTGGATACAATGAGCAGTTCTTC. Protein product: CASSQVIVGGYNEQFF.